Listed below are T cell receptor beta chains from one sample, sequenced in a study of T cell repertoires in cytomegalovirus infection. In TCRdb, the reads were re-called with MiXCR into one record per CDR3 protein. There are 400,000 to 600,000 distinct CDR3 sequences in the sample; about 44% occur only once, and around 44% lies in the top ten. No antigen has been identified for these receptors. The input for sequencing was cultured PBMCs, taken from culture after CMV antigen stimulation. All receptors come from a human donor in good health (CMV status not recorded). Some clones in this sample may be carry-over from other donors' samples. Both conserved end residues are part of each CDR3. Each record gives: J gene, clone size, D gene, V gene, CDR3 DNA, CDR3 protein. A D gene is named only where the DNA matches it firmly. Clone size is given for some rows only: seen once, a few or many times, or a class if the clone is expanded.

j_call: TRBJ1-2; clone_size: few; d_call: .; v_call: TRBV7-6; cdr3_nt: TGTGCCAGCAGCTTAGGGGACGGCTATGGCTACACCTTC; cdr3_aa: CASSLGDGYGYTF
j_call: TRBJ2-7; clone_size: many; d_call: .; v_call: TRBV4-1; cdr3_nt: TGCGCCAGCAGCCAAACCGAATCCCAAGGTACGGGGCAGTACTTC; cdr3_aa: CASSQTESQGTGQYF
j_call: TRBJ2-7; clone_size: .; d_call: .; v_call: TRBV28; cdr3_nt: TGTGCCAGCAGGGTAGGTCAGTTCTACGAGCAGTACTTC; cdr3_aa: CASRVGQFYEQYF
j_call: TRBJ2-1; clone_size: .; d_call: .; v_call: TRBV7-9; cdr3_nt: TGTGCCAGCAGCCCACCCTACTTGGGGTTGGTCAATGAGCAGTTCTTC; cdr3_aa: CASSPPYLGLVNEQFF
j_call: TRBJ2-1; clone_size: .; d_call: .; v_call: TRBV20-1; cdr3_nt: TGCAGTGCTAGGGGTCAAACTCACGGCCCATACAATGAGCAGTTCTTC; cdr3_aa: CSARGQTHGPYNEQFF
j_call: TRBJ1-6; clone_size: .; d_call: .; v_call: TRBV28; cdr3_nt: TGTGCCAGCAGCCTGACCGGGCTTGGCAGGGCGGATTATAATTCACCCCTCCACTTT; cdr3_aa: CASSLTGLGRADYNSPLHF
j_call: TRBJ1-5; clone_size: few; d_call: .; v_call: TRBV18; cdr3_nt: TGTGCCAGCTCCTCGTCCGGGGGTCTGGAGCCCCAGCATTTT; cdr3_aa: CASSSSGGLEPQHF
j_call: TRBJ1-1; clone_size: .; d_call: .; v_call: TRBV5-4; cdr3_nt: TGTGCCAGCAGCTCGGGGAAGACAGGCCCCACTGAAGCTTTCTTT; cdr3_aa: CASSSGKTGPTEAFF
j_call: TRBJ2-7; clone_size: .; d_call: TRBD2; v_call: TRBV15; cdr3_nt: TGTGCCACCAGCAGGGGGGGGGACGAGCAGTACTTC; cdr3_aa: CATSRGGDEQYF
j_call: TRBJ1-1; clone_size: few; d_call: .; v_call: TRBV20-1; cdr3_nt: TGCAGTGCTAGGATAAGAGACACTGAAGCTTTCTTT; cdr3_aa: CSARIRDTEAFF
j_call: TRBJ1-2; clone_size: few; d_call: TRBD1; v_call: TRBV29-1; cdr3_nt: TGCAGCGTTTATTCTCAGGGGGTAGGAGGCTACACCTTC; cdr3_aa: CSVYSQGVGGYTF
j_call: TRBJ2-1; clone_size: once; d_call: TRBD1; v_call: TRBV7-2; cdr3_nt: TGTGCCAGCAGCTTAGCTCCGGGACAGGGCGATGAGCAGTTCTTC; cdr3_aa: CASSLAPGQGDEQFF
j_call: TRBJ2-2; clone_size: few; d_call: .; v_call: TRBV7-9; cdr3_nt: TGTGCCAGCAGCCCTATTCCCGGGGAGCTGTTTTTT; cdr3_aa: CASSPIPGELFF
j_call: TRBJ1-2; clone_size: .; d_call: .; v_call: TRBV2; cdr3_nt: TGTGCCAACCAGGCCCTTAGAACGGGATATGGCTACACCTTC; cdr3_aa: CANQALRTGYGYTF
j_call: TRBJ2-7; clone_size: .; d_call: .; v_call: TRBV27; cdr3_nt: TGTGCCAGCAGTTTAAGTGGGCAGGCATCCTGGTACTTC; cdr3_aa: CASSLSGQASWYF
j_call: TRBJ2-3; clone_size: .; d_call: TRBD2; v_call: TRBV10-3; cdr3_nt: TGTGCCATCAGTGAGTATCAAGCGGGAGAAGATACGCAGTATTTT; cdr3_aa: CAISEYQAGEDTQYF
j_call: TRBJ2-3; clone_size: .; d_call: TRBD2; v_call: TRBV7-2; cdr3_nt: TGTGCCAGCAGCTCCGTAGCGGGGTTCACAGGTACGCAGTATTTT; cdr3_aa: CASSSVAGFTGTQYF
j_call: TRBJ1-3; clone_size: few; d_call: .; v_call: TRBV2; cdr3_nt: TGTGCCAGCAGCAAACAGGGTCGGGGAAACACCATATATTTT; cdr3_aa: CASSKQGRGNTIYF
j_call: TRBJ1-5; clone_size: .; d_call: .; v_call: TRBV7-2; cdr3_nt: TGTGCCAGCAGCACGGTTGGCGGGCAGCCCCAGCATTTT; cdr3_aa: CASSTVGGQPQHF
j_call: TRBJ1-2; clone_size: .; d_call: .; v_call: TRBV5-4; cdr3_nt: TGTGCCAGCGCGGGGGGAGCGGCTAACTATGGCTACACCTTC; cdr3_aa: CASAGGAANYGYTF
j_call: TRBJ2-2; clone_size: few; d_call: TRBD2; v_call: TRBV12-5; cdr3_nt: TGTGCTAGTGGCCCAGGGACTAGCGATACCGGGGAGCTGTTTTTT; cdr3_aa: CASGPGTSDTGELFF
j_call: TRBJ1-5; clone_size: .; d_call: .; v_call: TRBV24-1; cdr3_nt: TGTGCCACCAGTGATCTCTCTTCCGATCAGCCCCAGCATTTT; cdr3_aa: CATSDLSSDQPQHF
j_call: TRBJ2-7; clone_size: many; d_call: .; v_call: TRBV27; cdr3_nt: TGTGCCAGCAGTAAAGTACGGGGCCCCGAGCAGTACTTC; cdr3_aa: CASSKVRGPEQYF
j_call: TRBJ2-5; clone_size: .; d_call: .; v_call: TRBV7-6; cdr3_nt: TGTGCCAGCAGCTCCATCCCCCAAGAGACCCAGTACTTC; cdr3_aa: CASSSIPQETQYF